The 8 T cell receptor beta chains given below trace back to one sample, sequenced in a study of cytomegalovirus exposure and HLA in healthy donors. Both 60 Vbeta primers and 13 Jbeta primers went into the PCR. The table came from immunoSEQ multiplex PCR; TCRdb's copy has only in-frame clones and leaves some out. The data contain approximately 150,000 clones, 76% of them seen just once; the ten biggest clones take up 1.5% to 2%. The material sequenced was PBMCs. These TCRs come from a woman aged 40 to 49 in good health and CMV-seronegative.

V gene TRBV7-9 combines with J gene TRBJ2-7; D unresolved. V lost 1 base and J lost 0, with 13 bases in between. The CDR3 is 16 amino acids. CDR1 SEHNR and CDR2 FQNEAQ come from the germline V gene (reference sequence). The CDR3 nucleotides are TGTGCCAGCAGCTTAGGCGAAGCCTTGAGCTCCTACGAGCAGTACTTC. It translates to CASSLGEALSSYEQYF.

The rearrangement uses TRBV14 and TRBJ2-1; 7 nucleotides agree with TRBD2. This CDR3 region has 17 residues. CDR1 is SGHDN and CDR2 is FVKESK in the germline V gene. With 1 base clipped from V and 4 bases from J, the junction kept 10 bases outside the gene matches. Here the CDR3 reads CASSQVGGRGFYNEQFF. The CDR3 DNA reads TGTGCCAGCAGCCAAGTAGGAGGGAGGGGCTTTTACAATGAGCAGTTCTTC.

This chain uses TRBV18 with TRBJ2-7; tentatively, D is TRBD2 (5 bases). CDR1 KGHSH and CDR2 LQKENI come from the germline V gene. CDR3 length: 15 amino acids. The V and J ends lost 2 bases and 4 bases respectively, with 15 bases between them. This CDR3 reads CASSPKYGNRYEQYF. CDR3 DNA: TGTGCCAGCTCACCAAAGTACGGGAACCGTTACGAGCAGTACTTC.

About this clone itself: This likely comes from a read error, as the CDR3 has no conserved phenylalanine or tryptophan at its end. The chain links TRBV5-8 to TRBJ2-7, with 7 bases aligning to TRBD1. The V and J ends lost 6 bases and 2 bases, in that order; junction bases with no gene match: 11. This CDR3 is 15 amino acids long. Germline-derived CDR1 and CDR2 are SGHTS and YDEGEE. The CDR3 here is CASTQGVRRTYEQYL. CDR3 DNA sequence: TGTGCCAGCACCCAGGGGGTTCGGCGAACCTACGAGCAGTACCTC.

The V and J genes are TRBV7-6 and TRBJ1-4, with 10 bases aligning to TRBD1. This CDR3 comprises 16 residues. Germline V gene data show CDR1 as SGHVS and CDR2 as FNYEAQ. Losses at the gene ends were 4 bases for V and 2 bases for J; bases not matched to a gene: 4. The CDR3 spells CASSSGQGLTNEKLFF. In DNA, the CDR3 is TGTGCCAGCAGCTCGGGACAGGGGCTGACTAATGAAAAACTGTTTTTT.

This sequence joins TRBV15 and TRBJ2-1; the D is unclear. Trimming removed 1 base from V and 8 bases from J, with 6 bases in between. Germline assignment: CDR1 LNHNV and CDR2 YYDKDF (reference sequence). The CDR3 sequence is 12 residues long. CDR3 region: CATSRVSDEQFF. As DNA, the CDR3 is TGTGCCACCAGCAGAGTTTCGGATGAGCAGTTCTTC.

The chain employs TRBV30 and TRBJ2-1; no clear D gene. V was shortened by 0 bases and J by 7 bases, with 13 bases between the two germline ends. The CDR3 consists of 14 residues. Germline lookup yields CDR1 GTSNPN and CDR2 SVGIG (reference sequence). CDR3 sequence (DNA): TGTGCCTGGAGTGTCCCCAAAGTGAGAAATGAGCAGTTCTTC. Translating gives CAWSVPKVRNEQFF.

This clone was detected only once. The chain combines TRBV5-4 with TRBJ2-2; TRBD2 matches 8 bases. Germline CDR1 and CDR2: SGHNT and YYREEE (reference sequence). This CDR3 spans 17 amino acids. Trimming at V came to 0 bases and at J to 4 bases, leaving 8 bases not matched to a gene. CDR3 sequence: CASSLEGRLAGTGELFF. DNA of the CDR3: TGTGCCAGCAGCTTGGAGGGGCGGCTAGCGGGCACCGGGGAGCTGTTTTTT.